The 12 T cell receptor beta chains below were found in one sample sequenced in a study of sequential checkpoint blockade in melanoma. The protocol was immunoSEQ multiplex PCR, while the TCRdb copy is restricted to in-frame clones and leaves out a portion. The sample has thousands of clones; around 19% are singletons. Treatment meaning: randomized to nivolumab then ipilimumab (arm A) or the reverse (arm B). Sequencing used tumor tissue (inferred from file names), obtained from a patient given nivolumab and ipilimumab in sequence. The receptors here all came from a human patient with melanoma. Some clones in this sample may be carry-over from other donors' samples.

In its sample, this clone was seen a few times. This chain connects TRBV28 to TRBJ2-6; D gene ambiguous. CDR1 is MDHEN and CDR2 is SYDVKM in the germline V gene. Deletions cut 5 bases from V and 4 bases from J, with 12 bases between. This CDR3 has 15 amino acids. The CDR3 is CASSPTLSGANVLTF. DNA of the CDR3: TGTGCCAGCAGTCCGACCCTATCCGGGGCCAACGTCCTGACTTTC.

This clone has more than one count but fewer than ten. CDR3 sequence: CAWSPGTVTYEQYF. The CDR3 DNA sequence: TGTGCCTGGAGCCCCGGGACTGTAACCTACGAGCAGTACTTC. J is TRBJ2-7 and V is TRBV30; perhaps TRBD2 as D (6 bases). The CDR3 is 14 amino acids. Trimming took off 3 bases at V and 2 bases at J, with 14 bases between the two ends. Per germline, CDR1 GTSNPN and CDR2 SVGIG (reference sequence).

This clone was observed a few times. This chain links TRBV9 with TRBJ1-1; perhaps TRBD1 as D (6 bases). The V end lost 0 bases, the J end lost 0 bases, and 15 bases lay between the germline ends. The CDR3 consists of 17 residues. The germline gives CDR1 SGDLS, CDR2 YYNGEE. The CDR3 DNA follows: TGTGCCAGCAGCGTAGCCGGCTATGGGGGCGTGAACACTGAAGCTTTCTTT. Encoded protein: CASSVAGYGGVNTEAFF. The entire variable domain, with the rest obtained from reference TRBV9 and TRBJ1-1, is as follows: DSGVTQTPKHLITATGQRVTLRCSPRSGDLSVYWYQQSLDQGLQFLIQYYNGEERAKGNILERFSAQQFPDLHSELNLSSLELGDSALYFCASSVAGYGGVNTEAFFGQGTRLTVV.

This clone is deemed medium-sized. The genes are TRBV11-3 and TRBJ1-3; D gene uncertain. The CDR3 consists of 15 residues. The V end lost 6 bases, the J end lost 0 bases, and 12 bases lay between the germline ends. Germline-derived CDR1 and CDR2 are SGHNT and YENEEA. CDR3 nucleotide sequence: TGTGCCAGCAGGCGTCCGGGCCGCTCTGGAAACACCATATATTTT. It translates to CASRRPGRSGNTIYF.

In its sample, this clone ranks as medium-sized. The chain is built from TRBV15 and TRBJ2-7; a weak D match, TRBD1 (7 bases). The CDR3 is made up of 15 amino acids. The ends were cut back, 1 base at V and 7 bases at J, with 17 bases in the middle. Germline CDR1 is LNHNV and CDR2 is YYDKDF (reference sequence). The CDR3 sequence: CATSRGGAGGREQYF. The DNA for the CDR3 is TGTGCCACCAGCAGAGGCGGGGCAGGGGGTCGGGAGCAGTACTTC.

A few counts support this clone. The chain carries TRBV29-1 and TRBJ2-1; TRBD2 agrees at 10 bases. CDR1 is SQVTM and CDR2 is ANQGSEA in the germline V gene. V trimming: 3 bases; J trimming: 6 bases; junction bases outside the gene matches: 5. CDR3 length: 14 residues. The CDR3 nucleotides are TGCAGCGTTGAGAGGCCTAGCGGGGGCAATGAGCAGTTCTTC. This gives the protein CSVERPSGGNEQFF.

Ten or more counts support this clone. The V and J genes are TRBV11-3 and TRBJ2-5, with 8 bases aligning to TRBD1. CDR3 length: 14 residues. Trimming cost V 3 bases and J 5 bases; bases outside gene matches: 5. In germline, CDR1 is SGHNT, CDR2 YENEEA. DNA for the CDR3: TGTGCCAGCAGCTTCCCCAGGGGGCCTGAGACCCAGTACTTC. It specifies CASSFPRGPETQYF.

This clone appeared a few times. V and J are TRBV6-8 and TRBJ1-2, with a tentative D call TRBD1 (6 bases). Germline loops: CDR1 MNHGY, CDR2 SAAAGT. CDR3 size: 14 residues. V was shortened by 6 bases and J by 3 bases, with 14 bases between the two germline ends. The CDR3 DNA follows: TGTGCCAGCAGCCTAATGGGGGCATACTATGGCTACACCTTC. It codes for CASSLMGAYYGYTF.

Of note for this clone: The junction departs from germline at one end; a sequencing error may be responsible. This rearrangement joins TRBV6-8 to TRBJ1-2, with D possibly matching TRBD1 (6 bases). Per germline, CDR1 MNHGY and CDR2 SAAAGT. There are 13 residues in the CDR3. This CDR3 reads CAISITGSGGYTF. DNA of the CDR3: TGTGCCATCAGTATAACAGGGTCAGGGGGCTACACCTTC.

This clone has a handful of counts. The J gene is TRBJ2-1, the V gene TRBV6-8, with D unresolved. Trimming cost V 5 bases and J 7 bases, with 15 bases left between them. The germline V gene has CDR1 MNHGY and CDR2 SAAAGT. The CDR3 extends over 14 amino acids. CDR3: CASSVNFQGNEQFF. In DNA form, the CDR3 reads TGTGCCAGCAGTGTTAACTTCCAAGGGAATGAGCAGTTCTTC.

This clone is labeled medium-sized. V usage is TRBV19 and J usage is TRBJ1-5, with a tentative D call TRBD1 (5 bases). The ends were cut back, 1 base at V and 5 bases at J, with 9 bases in the middle. CDR3 length: 14 residues. Germline CDR1 is LNHDA and CDR2 is SQIVND (reference sequence). The CDR3 here is CASSIGEGYQPQHF. The CDR3 coding sequence is TGTGCCAGTAGTATAGGCGAGGGGTATCAGCCCCAGCATTTT.

This clone has more than one count but fewer than ten. The chain uses TRBV29-1 and TRBJ2-1, with 8 bases aligning to TRBD2. This CDR3 is built from 18 residues. Germline assignment: CDR1 SQVTM and CDR2 ANQGSEA. Germline trimming cut 6 bases from V and 0 bases from J; bases unmatched to any gene: 16. Here the CDR3 reads CSVLPGLVSSPSYNEQFF. The CDR3 DNA follows: TGCAGCGTGTTACCGGGACTAGTATCCTCACCCTCCTACAATGAGCAGTTCTTC.